This is a list of T cell receptor beta chains from one sample in a study of CD8 T cells in ankylosing spondylitis. TCRdb analysed the 5' RACE reads with MiXCR anew, one entry per CDR3 protein. The sample consists of 45,000 to 65,000 distinct CDR3 sequences, around 7.4% of them appearing once. The specimen was blood, either unsorted or a sorted T cell fraction (not recorded which). Receptors originate from a female donor with ankylosing spondylitis or in good health (not recorded which). Each CDR3 is given with its conserved first and last residue. D genes are given only for firm matches. Part of the rows lack a size; the others show once, few, many or a class for expanded clones.

clone_size,v_call,d_call,j_call,cdr3_nt,cdr3_aa
many,TRBV3-1,NA,TRBJ2-4,TGTGCCAGCAGCCAAGATGGGGTGTACATTCAGTACTTC,CASSQDGVYIQYF
NA,TRBV29-1,TRBD1,TRBJ1-2,TGCAGCGTTGAGGACAGGGTCTATGGCTACACCTTC,CSVEDRVYGYTF
many,TRBV29-1,TRBD2,TRBJ2-3,TGCAGCGCCTCAGCGGGGGAAGTGACAGATACGCAGTATTTT,CSASAGEVTDTQYF
many,TRBV7-9,TRBD1,TRBJ1-1,TGTGCCAGCAGCTTAGCTGGGAGGGGGCAAGGGATCACTGAAGCTTTCTTT,CASSLAGRGQGITEAFF
many,TRBV19,TRBD1,TRBJ1-5,TGTGCCAGTAGCGACAGGGGTAATAGCAATCAGCCCCAGCATTTT,CASSDRGNSNQPQHF
many,TRBV7-3,NA,TRBJ1-1,TGTGCCAGCAGCTCTGGACGGAACACTGAAGCTTTCTTT,CASSSGRNTEAFF
few,TRBV5-4,TRBD1,TRBJ2-1,TGTGCCAGCAGCTTGAACAGGGGTTTTAATGAGCAGTTCTTC,CASSLNRGFNEQFF
medium-sized,TRBV5-1,TRBD1,TRBJ2-1,TGCGCCAGCAGCTTGGACAGGGGCTCCTACAATGAGCAGTTCTTC,CASSLDRGSYNEQFF
many,TRBV7-2,NA,TRBJ1-1,TGTGCCAGCAGCTTAGCGACAGGCAGGGGCACTGAAGCTTTCTTT,CASSLATGRGTEAFF
NA,TRBV11-2,NA,TRBJ2-5,TGTGCCAGCAGCTTGAGGAGGGCCAAACAAGAGACCCAGTACTTC,CASSLRRAKQETQYF